This entry is about one T cell receptor (beta chain). Its cognate antigen is unknown. Naive CD8 cells lacked CD45RO, underwent positive selection for CCR7 and left out terminally differentiated effector memory CD45RA+ cells. Germline CDR1 is GTSNPN and CDR2 is SVGIG (reference sequence). CDR3 size: 16 residues. Trimming cost V 0 bases and J 2 bases; bases outside gene matches: 4. This sample stems from a study of shared clonotypes between healthy human individuals. For the study at large: Three plates each covered CD4 naive and memory; CD8 naive two, CD8 memory one. Points from the study as a whole: Generally, estimated richness proved larger in naive subsets than it did in memory subsets. Between a handful of donors, naive CD4 clonotypes were shared at a level of about 5.3%. Sampling covered blood only; tissue repertoires likely differ.

TCRdb's table, derived via immunoSEQ multiplex PCR, lists solely in-frame clones and lacks some. The sample yields hundreds of thousands of clones, around 96% seen once. Sample: naive CD8+ T cells sorted from blood. This sequence was found in a woman aged 30 to 39 in good health. The chain uses TRBV30 and TRBJ2-7, with 13 nucleotides matching TRBD2. CDR3 nucleotides: TGTGCCTGGAGTGTGGGACTAGCGGGACGAACCTACGAGCAGTACTTC. The encoded protein is CAWSVGLAGRTYEQYF.